Below are 4 T cell receptor beta chains sequenced from a single sample in a study of blood T cell repertoires in COVID-19. Assay used: immunoSEQ multiplex PCR; TCRdb lists only in-frame clones, some missing. Counted here are about 180,000 clones, 75% to 90% occurring once; the ten biggest clones make up roughly 6%. The material sequenced was PBMCs or T cells enriched from blood (not recorded which). The receptor source for this set is a man between 35 and 55 years old who had recovered from COVID-19.

The gene calls are TRBV27 and TRBJ2-2, with D tentatively TRBD1 (5 bases). The CDR3 runs to 13 residues. Germline V gene sequence: CDR1 MNHEY, CDR2 SMNVEV (reference sequence). V lost 5 bases and J lost 4, with 8 bases in between. CDR3 sequence reads: CASSLQGTGELFF. CDR3 sequence (DNA): TGTGCCAGCAGTCTCCAGGGCACCGGGGAGCTGTTTTTT.

The chain employs TRBV29-1 and TRBJ2-3; the match to TRBD1 covers 7 bases. Germline V gene data show CDR1 as SQVTM and CDR2 as ANQGSEA. This CDR3 has 13 residues. The J segment lost 6 bases and the V segment lost 6 bases, leaving 9 bases of the junction unmatched. DNA for the CDR3: TGCAGCGTCGACAGGGATCGGGCGGATACGCAGTATTTT. It codes for CSVDRDRADTQYF.

The V call is TRBV14, the J call TRBJ2-7, with 7 positions matching TRBD1. The germline CDR1 and CDR2 sequences are SGHDN and FVKESK. V dropped 1 base and J dropped 4; count of bases not matched to a gene: 7. The CDR3 totals 15 residues. The CDR3 region has the DNA TGTGCCAGCAGCCAAGGAACAGGGGATTGGTACGAGCAGTACTTC. This translates into CASSQGTGDWYEQYF.

The rearrangement uses TRBV9 and TRBJ1-5; a weak D match, TRBD1 (6 bases). Between the trimmed V and J ends, which lost 0 bases and 2 bases, there was a span of 9 bases. The CDR3 has 15 residues. The germline gives CDR1 SGDLS, CDR2 YYNGEE. DNA for the CDR3: TGTGCCAGCAGCGTAGAGGGGGATCGCAATCAGCCCCAGCATTTT. Protein product: CASSVEGDRNQPQHF.